Listed here is a single T cell receptor beta chain. Its antigen remains unknown. CDR1 and CDR2 from the germline V gene are MDHEN and SYDVKM. The CDR3 extends over 14 amino acids. V shed 5 bases and J shed 5 bases, with 15 bases lying between them. Method: immunoSEQ multiplex PCR; TCRdb's copy keeps in-frame clones and lacks some. The sample lists approximately 80,000 clones, roughly 89% occurring once. This specimen comes from a study of graft-versus-host responses after intestinal transplantation. The wider study: Transplants were multivisceral, liver-intestinal, or isolated intestinal. Each patient got anti-thymocyte globulin induction, then tacrolimus and steroids for about 3 years. Study conclusions and caveats: Among recipient marrow samples, GvH clones were found; some appeared first in ileum or blood. The study found high graft-versus-host to host-versus-graft clonal ratios in allografts of patients with graft-donor T cell macrochimerism.

The chain links TRBV28 to TRBJ1-1, with a possible D match to TRBD1 (6 bases). This clonotype was sampled from a human donor who received an intestinal transplant. The sample consisted of unstimulated CD4+ T cells sorted from spleen or lymph node cells, taken before intestinal transplant. CDR3 region: CASSTLGGRTEAFF. CDR3 sequence (DNA): TGTGCCAGCAGTACACTAGGGGGTCGGACTGAAGCTTTCTTT.